This T cell receptor beta chain was retrieved from a study of regulatory T cells in long-lasting Graves disease. On this clonotype itself: Its antigen remains unidentified.

iRepertoire HTBI primers and Arm-PCR of CDR3 regions built TCR beta libraries. A single record per CDR3 protein comes from TCRdb applying MiXCR to the multiplex PCR reads. The sample records a few hundred thousand distinct CDR3 sequences, 12% being singletons. Germline V CDR1 and CDR2: SGDLS, YYNGEE. CDR3 length: 17 residues. Trimming left V 0 bases short and J 2 bases short, with 17 bases between. Time point reported: newly diagnosed GD, antithyroid drugs for less than 3 months. PBMCs were the source of the RNA used for TCR sequencing. Study results and limitations: Persistent disease was associated with favored TRBV28 usage and with favored use of TRBJ1-2 and TRBJ2-5.

These sequences were also reported in another study, on T cells in Graves' hyperthyroidism and ophthalmopathy. As that study records: Graves' hyperthyroidism without ophthalmopathy progression within 18 months was termed stable.

The TCR comes from a woman younger than 35 with Graves disease. The input for sequencing was peripheral blood mononuclear cells (PBMCs), taken at new diagnosis, from a patient treated with antithyroid drugs. This chain joins TRBV9 and TRBJ1-1, with D unclear. CDR3 region: CASSVVVAEGLNTEAFF. DNA for the CDR3: TGTGCCAGCAGCGTAGTGGTGGCTGAGGGTCTCAACACTGAAGCTTTCTTT.